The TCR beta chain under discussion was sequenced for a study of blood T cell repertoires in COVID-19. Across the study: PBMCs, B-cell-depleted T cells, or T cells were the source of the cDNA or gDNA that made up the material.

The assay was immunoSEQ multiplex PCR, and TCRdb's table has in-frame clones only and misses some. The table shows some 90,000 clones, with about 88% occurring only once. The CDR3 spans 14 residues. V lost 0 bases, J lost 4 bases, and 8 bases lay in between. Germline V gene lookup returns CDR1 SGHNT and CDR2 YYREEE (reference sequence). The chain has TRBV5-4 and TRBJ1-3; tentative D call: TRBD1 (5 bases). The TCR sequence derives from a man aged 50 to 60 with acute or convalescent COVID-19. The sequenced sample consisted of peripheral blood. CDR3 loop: CASSLAGRGNTIYF. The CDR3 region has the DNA TGTGCCAGCAGCTTGGCAGGGCGGGGAAACACCATATATTTT.